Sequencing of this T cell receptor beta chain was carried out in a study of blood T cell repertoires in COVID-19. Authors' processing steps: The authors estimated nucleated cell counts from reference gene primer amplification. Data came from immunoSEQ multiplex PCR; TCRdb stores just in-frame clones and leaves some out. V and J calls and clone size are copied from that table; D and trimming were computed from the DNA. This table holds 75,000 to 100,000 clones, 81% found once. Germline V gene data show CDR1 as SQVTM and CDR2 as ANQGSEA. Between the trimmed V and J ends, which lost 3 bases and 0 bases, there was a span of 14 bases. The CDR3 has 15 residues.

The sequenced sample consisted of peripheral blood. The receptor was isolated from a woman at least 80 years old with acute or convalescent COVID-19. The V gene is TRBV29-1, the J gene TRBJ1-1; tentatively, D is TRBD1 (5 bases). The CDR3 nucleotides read TGCAGCGTTGACTTCGGGGGAAACTTGAACACTGAAGCTTTCTTT. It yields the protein CSVDFGGNLNTEAFF.